The next 28 T cell receptor beta chains were all read from a single sample in a study of cytomegalovirus exposure and HLA in healthy donors. The PCR had 60 Vbeta and 13 Jbeta primers. The assay was immunoSEQ multiplex PCR, and TCRdb's table has in-frame clones only and misses some. Its table records over 100,000 clones. Sequences were obtained from PBMCs. The origin of the receptors is a woman between 40 and 50 years old in good health and CMV-seropositive.

This rearrangement joins TRBV7-9 to TRBJ2-1; D is possibly TRBD2 (6 bases). The CDR3 totals 14 residues. Trimming took 0 bases from V and 5 from J, leaving 8 bases between them. The germline V gene has CDR1 SEHNR and CDR2 FQNEAQ (reference sequence). CDR3 residues: CASSLAGGDNEQFF. The CDR3 region has the DNA TGTGCCAGCAGCTTAGCCGGGGGTGACAATGAGCAGTTCTTC.

V is TRBV10-2 and J is TRBJ2-2; D may be TRBD2 (6 bases). The germline gives CDR1 WSHSY, CDR2 SAAADI. The CDR3 has 13 amino acids. The V and J ends lost 8 bases and 5 bases respectively, with 12 bases between them. DNA of the CDR3: TGCGCCAGCTGTCGAAGCGGGACCGGGGAGCTGTTTTTT. Its protein is CASCRSGTGELFF.

The CDR3 region is CASSTEQGISGNTIYF. CDR3 nucleotides: TGTGCCAGCAGCACAGAACAGGGGATCTCTGGAAACACCATATATTTT. The rearrangement joins TRBV7-6 to TRBJ1-3, with TRBD1 matching over 7 bases. After removal of 5 bases from V and 0 bases from J, the junction contained 7 bases not matched to a gene. Germline loops: CDR1 SGHVS, CDR2 FNYEAQ. CDR3 length equals 16 residues.

This chain joins TRBV2 and TRBJ1-6, with TRBD1 identical over 8 bases. Germline CDR1 and CDR2: SNHLY and FYNNEI. CDR3 size: 15 residues. Unmatched junction bases numbered 2, after V lost 6 bases and J lost 1 base. The CDR3 DNA is TGTGCCAGCAGACAGGGGGGATCCTATAATTCACCCCTCCACTTT. Amino acids: CASRQGGSYNSPLHF.

The chain combines TRBV7-2 with TRBJ2-7, with 8 bases that match TRBD1. The length of the CDR3 is 15 residues. Unmatched junction bases numbered 7, after V lost 5 bases and J lost 1 base. Germline CDR1 reads SGHTA; CDR2 reads FQGNSA. The CDR3 nucleotides are TGTGCCAGCAGCCCTCGGACAGGGAGTTCCTACGAGCAGTACTTC. Translation: CASSPRTGSSYEQYF.

The rearrangement links TRBV4-1 to TRBJ2-2, with 10 nucleotides matching TRBD1. Germline V lookup: CDR1 MGHRA, CDR2 YSYEKL. The CDR3 sequence is 15 residues long. After removal of 2 bases from V and 5 bases from J, the junction contained 2 bases not matched to a gene. The CDR3 spells CASSQKDRGTGELFF. In nucleotides, the CDR3 is TGCGCCAGCAGCCAAAAGGACAGGGGGACCGGGGAGCTGTTTTTT.

V and J are TRBV9 and TRBJ1-3, with D tentatively TRBD1 (6 bases). V lost 0 bases, J lost 8 bases, and 21 bases lay in between. In germline, CDR1 is SGDLS, CDR2 YYNGEE. The CDR3 is 17 amino acids. The CDR3: CASSVDGSRGEGDTIYF. CDR3 coding DNA: TGTGCCAGCAGCGTAGACGGTTCCAGGGGAGAAGGAGACACCATATATTTT.

V is TRBV7-9 and J is TRBJ1-1, with D unresolved. Germline CDR1 reads SEHNR; CDR2 reads FQNEAQ (reference sequence). V was cut by 8 bases and J by 1 base, with 11 bases left in between. The CDR3 runs to 13 residues. The CDR3 protein is CASVFGGNTEAFF. The CDR3 DNA reads as TGTGCCAGCGTATTTGGAGGGAACACTGAAGCTTTCTTT.

The chain links TRBV15 to TRBJ1-4; 7 nucleotides line up with TRBD1. This CDR3 has 16 residues. In germline, CDR1 is LNHNV, CDR2 YYDKDF (reference sequence). With V trimmed by 4 bases and J by 1 base, 6 bases remained unmatched. The CDR3 loop reads CATSTWTGLTNEKLFF. As DNA, the CDR3 is TGTGCCACCAGCACTTGGACAGGCCTAACTAATGAAAAACTGTTTTTT.

The chain links TRBV7-9 to TRBJ1-1; TRBD1 is a possible D gene (6 bases). V lost 5 bases and J 3 bases, leaving 16 bases between the germline ends. The CDR3 sequence is 15 residues long. CDR1 is SEHNR, CDR2 FQNEAQ, per germline (reference sequence). This CDR3 is CASSVYRESYTEAFF. The CDR3 DNA is TGTGCCAGCAGCGTTTACAGGGAGTCTTACACTGAAGCTTTCTTT.

V gene TRBV28 combines with J gene TRBJ1-5, with D perhaps matching TRBD1 (5 bases). Germline CDR1 and CDR2: MDHEN and SYDVKM. This CDR3 spans 15 amino acids. V lost 8 bases to trimming and J lost 1 base, with 15 bases between them. In nucleotides, the CDR3 is TGTGCCAGCCAAGCAGGGTCGAGGAGCAATCAGCCCCAGCATTTT. Its protein is CASQAGSRSNQPQHF. Drawing the rest from reference TRBV28 and TRBJ1-5, the complete variable domain is DVKVTQSSRYLVKRTGEKVFLECVQDMDHENMFWYRQDPGLGLRLIYFSYDVKMKEKGDIPEGYSVSREKKERFSLILESASTNQTSMYLCASQAGSRSNQPQHFGDGTRLSIL.

The rearrangement links TRBV5-4 to TRBJ2-5; 9 bases match TRBD2. V dropped 2 bases and J dropped 1; count of bases not matched to a gene: 6. Germline-derived CDR1 and CDR2 are SGHNT and YYREEE (reference sequence). The CDR3 has 16 residues. The CDR3 DNA sequence: TGTGCCAGCAGCTTTGGTACTAGCGGGCTCCAAGAGACCCAGTACTTC. Residues: CASSFGTSGLQETQYF.

The chain has TRBV18 and TRBJ1-3, with 7 nucleotides matching TRBD1. CDR3 length: 18 residues. CDR1 and CDR2 (germline): KGHSH, LQKENI. The V and J ends lost 0 bases and 0 bases, in that order; junction bases with no gene match: 8. This CDR3 is CASSPPKTDRRSGNTIYF. DNA for the CDR3: TGTGCCAGCTCACCACCTAAAACGGACAGGCGCTCTGGAAACACCATATATTTT.

The chain has TRBV5-1 and TRBJ2-1, with TRBD2 matching over 13 bases. The CDR3 contains 15 residues. V was clipped by 0 bases and J by 8 bases; unmatched bases: 2. Germline V gene data show CDR1 as SGHRS and CDR2 as YFSETQ. The CDR3 DNA reads TGCGCCAGCAGCTTGGAACTAGCGGGAGGGCATGAGCAGTTCTTC. This gives the protein CASSLELAGGHEQFF.

The chain uses TRBV9 and TRBJ1-2, with a tentative D call TRBD1 (5 bases). Germline lookup yields CDR1 SGDLS and CDR2 YYNGEE. Between the trimmed V and J ends, which lost 4 bases and 1 base, there was a span of 8 bases. CDR3 length: 13 residues. This CDR3 is CASSLDSNYGYTF. CDR3 coding DNA: TGTGCCAGCAGCCTTGACAGTAACTATGGCTACACCTTC.

This chain connects TRBV30 to TRBJ1-3; possible D gene TRBD1, 6 bases. The CDR3 is 13 residues long. The germline V gene has CDR1 GTSNPN and CDR2 SVGIG (reference sequence). The V and J ends lost 5 bases and 4 bases respectively, with 12 bases between them. CDR3 coding DNA: TGTGCCTGGTCAACAGGGATCGGAAACACCATATATTTT. Its translation is CAWSTGIGNTIYF.

The chain employs TRBV28 and TRBJ2-7, with TRBD2 identical over 9 bases. The CDR3 has 15 residues. Germline trimming cut 2 bases from V and 4 bases from J; bases unmatched to any gene: 6. Germline CDR1 and CDR2: MDHEN and SYDVKM. CDR3 sequence: CASSLEAGGQYEQYF. The DNA of the CDR3 is TGTGCCAGCAGTTTAGAGGCGGGAGGGCAGTACGAGCAGTACTTC.

Comments on this clone: Other DNA sequences in this specimen translate into the identical CDR3. The chain employs TRBV15 and TRBJ2-3, with a tentative D call TRBD1 (6 bases). Per the germline V gene, CDR1 is LNHNV and CDR2 is YYDKDF (reference sequence). V shed 1 base and J shed 0 bases, with 20 bases lying between them. The CDR3 contains 19 residues. The CDR3 is CATSRGNRVGVSSTDTQYF. As DNA, the CDR3 is TGTGCCACCAGCAGAGGCAACAGGGTAGGGGTTTCTAGCACAGATACGCAGTATTTT.

CDR3 nucleotides: TGTGCCAGCAGCCCCTCAGGTGAAAGTAATGAGCAGTTCTTC. Protein product: CASSPSGESNEQFF. The genes are TRBV7-3 and TRBJ2-1; no reliable D call. This CDR3 comprises 14 residues. V was trimmed by 5 bases and J by 7 bases, leaving 15 bases between them. Germline CDR1 is SGHTA and CDR2 is FQGTGA.

The CDR3 loop reads CASSTYQGEKRWEQYF. Written as DNA, the CDR3 is TGTGCCAGCAGTACCTACCAGGGGGAAAAAAGGTGGGAGCAGTACTTC. The chain links TRBV27 to TRBJ2-7; the match to TRBD1 covers 7 bases. With V trimmed by 5 bases and J by 7 bases, 17 bases remained unmatched. The CDR3 totals 16 residues. Germline V gene data show CDR1 as MNHEY and CDR2 as SMNVEV (reference sequence).

The rearrangement links TRBV19 to TRBJ2-5; 10 bases are shared with TRBD1. The V gene end was trimmed by 7 bases and the J gene end by 4 bases; junction bases not matched to a gene: 9. Germline CDR1 reads LNHDA; CDR2 reads SQIVND (reference sequence). This CDR3 is built from 15 residues. In DNA, the CDR3 is TGTGCCAGTACCTCTAGACAGGGGGCATCAGAGACCCAGTACTTC. Translation gives CASTSRQGASETQYF.

V and J are TRBV7-6 and TRBJ2-7; TRBD1 aligns across 8 bases. CDR3 length: 14 residues. The germline gives CDR1 SGHVS, CDR2 FNYEAQ. The trim removed 3 bases at V and 7 bases at J, leaving 8 bases unmatched. CDR3: CASSLVGQGGEQYF. As DNA, the CDR3 is TGTGCCAGCAGCTTGGTCGGACAGGGTGGGGAGCAGTACTTC.

This chain connects TRBV23-1 to TRBJ2-1, with a possible D match to TRBD2 (6 bases). TRBV23-1 is sorted into the ORF group, with uncertain function. The CDR3 is 13 amino acids. The germline V and J ends were trimmed by 6 bases and 10 bases, with 16 bases remaining between them. The CDR3 DNA reads TGCGCCAGCAGGGACTACCGCCTACGGGAGCAGTTCTTC. Translation: CASRDYRLREQFF.

The gene calls are TRBV5-5 and TRBJ2-7, with 8 bases fitting TRBD2. Unmatched junction bases numbered 3, after V lost 1 base and J lost 0 bases. Germline V gene sequence: CDR1 SGHKS, CDR2 YYEKEE (reference sequence). The CDR3 sequence is 15 residues long. CDR3 in amino acids: CASSLTSGSSYEQYF. DNA of the CDR3: TGTGCCAGCAGCTTGACTAGCGGTAGCTCCTACGAGCAGTACTTC.

This CDR3 reads CASTPTGGDEKLFF. CDR3 sequence (DNA): TGTGCCAGCACGCCGACAGGGGGTGATGAAAAACTGTTTTTT. This chain connects TRBV28 to TRBJ1-4; TRBD1 agrees at 9 bases. Germline CDR1 reads MDHEN; CDR2 reads SYDVKM. V trimming: 7 bases; J trimming: 6 bases; junction bases outside the gene matches: 6. There are 14 residues in the CDR3.

The chain is built from TRBV28 and TRBJ2-6; maybe TRBD2 (5 bases). Germline loops: CDR1 MDHEN, CDR2 SYDVKM. Trimming removed 5 bases at V and 2 bases at J, with 10 bases between. The CDR3 sequence is 15 residues long. The CDR3 loop is CASSLPGTGANVLTF. CDR3 bases: TGTGCCAGCAGTCTCCCCGGGACTGGGGCCAACGTCCTGACTTTC.

The chain couples TRBV9 to TRBJ2-5, with D possibly being TRBD2 (6 bases). V lost 0 bases to trimming and J lost 3 bases, with 12 bases between them. The CDR3 sequence is 15 residues long. Germline V gene lookup returns CDR1 SGDLS and CDR2 YYNGEE. This CDR3 reads CASSVGRDGKETQYF. The CDR3 region has the DNA TGTGCCAGCAGCGTAGGGCGGGACGGAAAAGAGACCCAGTACTTC. Based on the CDR3 plus reference TRBV9 and TRBJ2-5, the full variable domain is DSGVTQTPKHLITATGQRVTLRCSPRSGDLSVYWYQQSLDQGLQFLIQYYNGEERAKGNILERFSAQQFPDLHSELNLSSLELGDSALYFCASSVGRDGKETQYFGPGTRLLVL.

The chain is built from TRBV5-4 and TRBJ1-6; tentatively, D is TRBD1 (6 bases). This CDR3 region has 14 residues. From germline, CDR1 is SGHNT and CDR2 YYREEE (reference sequence). With 5 bases removed from V and 7 bases from J, the gap between germline ends came to 13 bases. The CDR3 loop reads CASSVTGMNSPLHF. The CDR3 DNA follows: TGTGCCAGCAGTGTAACAGGGATGAATTCACCCCTCCACTTT. Together with reference TRBV5-4 and TRBJ1-6, the CDR3 gives the full variable domain: ETGVTQSPTHLIKTRGQQVTLRCSSQSGHNTVSWYQQALGQGPQFIFQYYREEENGRGNFPPRFSGLQFPNYSSELNVNALELDDSALYLCASSVTGMNSPLHFGNGTRLTVT.